A selection of T cell receptor beta chains follows, all from one sample in a study of neurological immune-mediated disorders. TCRdb itself ran the 5' RACE reads through MiXCR, one entry per CDR3 protein. The table shows tens of thousands of distinct CDR3 sequences, with roughly 3.5% occurring only once. The sample consisted of PBMCs. Every receptor here comes from a woman aged 50 to 65 with multiple sclerosis. CDR3s include the opening cysteine and the closing phenylalanine or tryptophan. Fields, in order: D gene, J gene, V gene, clone size, CDR3 DNA, CDR3 protein. The D gene is left open where the match is weak. Not every row has a clone size; where given, it reads once, few, many or a size class.

TRBD1 | TRBJ2-7 | TRBV20-1 | many | TGCAGTGCCGAGGACAGGGAATTTACCTACGAGCAGTACTTC | CSAEDREFTYEQYF
NA | TRBJ1-2 | TRBV29-1 | many | TGCAGCGCACAGGCTAACTATGGCTACACCTTC | CSAQANYGYTF
NA | TRBJ2-3 | TRBV7-2 | many | TGTGCCAGCAGCTTAGTGGGAAGGCTAGATACGCAGTATTTT | CASSLVGRLDTQYF
TRBD1 | TRBJ1-5 | TRBV12-3/TRBV12-4 | many | TGTGCCAGCAGAGGCAGGGGGCAGGGTCAGCCCCAGCATTTT | CASRGRGQGQPQHF
NA | TRBJ2-5 | TRBV6-2/TRBV6-3 | many | TGTGCCAGCAGTTACTTCAGGGAGACTCCACAAGAGACCCAGTACTTC | CASSYFRETPQETQYF
NA | TRBJ1-4 | TRBV20-1 | many | TGCAGTGCTAGACGGCCATTCGGGCTGTTTTTT | CSARRPFGLFF
NA | TRBJ1-1 | TRBV20-1 | many | TGCAGTGCACCGAGAGGAAGTAGGCTCACTGAAGCTTTCTTT | CSAPRGSRLTEAFF
TRBD2 | TRBJ2-3 | TRBV15 | many | TGTGCCACCAGCAGAGATCGGGCGGGAGCGGGAGATACGCAGTATTTT | CATSRDRAGAGDTQYF
NA | TRBJ2-7 | TRBV7-2 | many | TGTGCCAGCAGCCGGCGCCAGGGAGTCTACGAGCAGTACTTC | CASSRRQGVYEQYF
NA | TRBJ2-1 | TRBV11-3 | many | TGTGCCAGCAGCGTCAGACTTGACAATGAGCAGTTCTTC | CASSVRLDNEQFF
NA | TRBJ1-6 | TRBV11-2 | many | TGTGCCAGCAGCTTAGTTGGCAGGAATAATTCACCCCTCCACTTT | CASSLVGRNNSPLHF
TRBD1 | TRBJ2-2 | TRBV7-2 | NA | TGTGCCAGCAGGTCCGGACAGGGCTTGACCTGGGAGCTGTTTTTT | CASRSGQGLTWELFF
NA | TRBJ2-3 | TRBV5-1 | many | TGCGCCAGCAGCTTGGCCAATGGGAAAGATACGCAGTATTTT | CASSLANGKDTQYF
TRBD2 | TRBJ2-3 | TRBV10-2 | many | TGCGCCAGCAACCTAGCGGGAGAGATCGGTACGCAGTATTTT | CASNLAGEIGTQYF
TRBD1 | TRBJ2-2 | TRBV7-2 | many | TGTGCCAGCAGCCCCGGGACAGGTGGCACCGGGGAGCTGTTTTTT | CASSPGTGGTGELFF
TRBD2 | TRBJ2-3 | TRBV12-3/TRBV12-4 | many | TGTGCCAGCAGTCCCGGACTAGCGGACACAGATACGCAGTATTTT | CASSPGLADTDTQYF
TRBD1 | TRBJ1-1 | TRBV11-1 | many | TGTGCCAGCAGCCGGGACAGGACGAACACTGAAGCTTTCTTT | CASSRDRTNTEAFF
NA | TRBJ1-2 | TRBV7-2 | many | TGTGCCAGCAGCTTAGCCCCCGTATCCGGAGGACCCTATGGCTACACCTTC | CASSLAPVSGGPYGYTF
TRBD1 | TRBJ1-1 | TRBV12-3/TRBV12-4 | NA | TGTGCCAGAAGTTTGACAGGGGACGACACTGAAGCTTTCTTT | CARSLTGDDTEAFF
NA | TRBJ1-1 | TRBV5-1 | many | TGCGCCAGCAGCTTGCCTCTTGAGGGTACTGAAGCTTTCTTT | CASSLPLEGTEAFF
NA | TRBJ2-3 | TRBV5-5 | many | TGTGCCAGCAGCTCGCCCGCGGGCACAGATACGCAGTATTTT | CASSSPAGTDTQYF
NA | TRBJ2-1 | TRBV7-2 | many | TGTGCCAGCAGCTTAGCCGGGACGGACGTTTACAATGAGCAGTTCTTC | CASSLAGTDVYNEQFF
TRBD1 | TRBJ1-6 | TRBV11-1 | few | TGTGCCAGCAGCCCTAGTGAGGGGGCTCGTTCACCCCTCAACTTT | CASSPSEGARSPLNF
NA | TRBJ2-7 | TRBV7-2 | NA | TGTGCCAGCAGCCCAAGGACACCTGCGCTCCCCTACGAGCAGTACTTC | CASSPRTPALPYEQYF
TRBD1 | TRBJ2-1 | TRBV7-2 | many | TGTGCCAGCAGCTTATTGGGACAGGGATTACTTGAGTTCTTC | CASSLLGQGLLEFF
TRBD2 | TRBJ2-7 | TRBV20-1 | many | TGCAGTGCTAGAGATAGCGGGAGCGGTACGGACGAGCAGTACTTC | CSARDSGSGTDEQYF
NA | TRBJ1-1 | TRBV28 | many | TGTGCCAGCAGTCCCCGATTAAGACCGAACACTGAAGCTTTCTTT | CASSPRLRPNTEAFF
NA | TRBJ1-5 | TRBV20-1 | many | TGCAGTGCTGTAGTAGGGGCTTATAGCAATCAGCCCCAGCATTTT | CSAVVGAYSNQPQHF